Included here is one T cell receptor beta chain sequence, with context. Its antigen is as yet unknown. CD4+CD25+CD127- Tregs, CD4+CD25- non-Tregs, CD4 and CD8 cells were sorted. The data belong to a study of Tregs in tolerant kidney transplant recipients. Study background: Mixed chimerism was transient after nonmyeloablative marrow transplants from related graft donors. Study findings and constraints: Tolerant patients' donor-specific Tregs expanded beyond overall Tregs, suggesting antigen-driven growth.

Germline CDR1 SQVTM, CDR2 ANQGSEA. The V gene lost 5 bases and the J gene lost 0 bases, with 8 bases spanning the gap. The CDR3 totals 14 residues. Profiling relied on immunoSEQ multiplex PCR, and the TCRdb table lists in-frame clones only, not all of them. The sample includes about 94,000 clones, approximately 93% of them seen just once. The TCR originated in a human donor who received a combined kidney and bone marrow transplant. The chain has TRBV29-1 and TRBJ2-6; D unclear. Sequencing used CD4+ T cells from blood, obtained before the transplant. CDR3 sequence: CSVPRSSGANVLTF. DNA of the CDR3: TGCAGCGTTCCCCGGAGCTCTGGGGCCAACGTCCTGACTTTC.